This TCR beta chain was recorded in a study of T cells in localized non-small cell lung cancer. The CDR3 consists of 13 residues. The V end was cut by 4 bases, the J end by 1 base, with 10 bases between. Germline loops: CDR1 SQVTM, CDR2 ANQGSEA. Clones were read by immunoSEQ multiplex PCR, and TCRdb kept only the in-frame ones, dropping some. The sample has 1,500 to 2,000 clones; 35% to 50% are singletons. Study outcomes and limitations: Sequencing covered just one tumor region, so heterogeneity cannot be ruled out. There were a median roughly 60 of the top 100 tumor clones appearing in adjacent lung. Uninvolved adjacent lung had the highest recorded T cell clonality, with tumor below it.

This clone has just one count. The antigen remains undetermined. The receptor comes from a woman aged 40 to 75 with stage I lung adenocarcinoma. The J gene is TRBJ1-1, the V gene TRBV29-1; possible D gene TRBD1, 6 bases. The material was lung tumor tissue, obtained before any cancer treatment. CDR3 sequence reads: CSVAAQGNTEAFF. In DNA, the CDR3 is TGCAGCGTTGCGGCACAGGGGAACACTGAAGCTTTCTTT.